These T cell receptor beta chains were read from a single sample in a study of OX40 agonist ivuxolimab in advanced cancers. Sequenced by immunoSEQ multiplex PCR; TCRdb stores in-frame clones only, minus some. The sample contains some 64,000 clones, about 90% of which appear only once. The specimen was CD4+ or CD8+ T cells sorted from blood, collected in a trial of the OX40 agonist ivuxolimab. These receptors all come from an adult with an advanced solid tumor such as melanoma, head and neck, liver or kidney cancer. The CDR3 runs from the conserved cysteine through the conserved F or W.

CDR3: CASSFRLQLGSIQYF; V: TRBV6-5
CDR3: CASSLRAPGGGNTIYF; V: TRBV4-3
CDR3: CASSLSSGDTYNEQFF; V: TRBV27
CDR3: CASSLAMLGTVSEAFF; V: TRBV7-8
CDR3: CASSIRPQETQYF; V: TRBV19
CDR3: CASSEDELAGLTDTQYF; V: TRBV2
CDR3: CASSRPKETQYF; V: TRBV11-3
CDR3: CASSAPKGRGNIQYF; V: TRBV11-2
CDR3: CASSLSGGPGAYTGELFF; V: TRBV27
CDR3: CASRSTPRGTEAFF; V: TRBV19